The entry below gives a single T cell receptor (beta chain) sequence along with its context. Its target is not known. The data originate from a study of yellow fever vaccine responses in identical twins. Study-wide points: Each twin's T cell response to the vaccine was reported to look partly convergent and partly personalized.

TCRdb recomputed calls from the RT-PCR reads with MiXCR, one row per CDR3 protein. The sample records under 8,500 distinct CDR3 sequences, roughly 86% being singletons. The sequencing used T cells from blood (PBMCs), unsorted or a sorted subset (not recorded which), collected before or after yellow fever vaccination (not recorded which). This TCR derives from a woman under 30 who received the yellow fever vaccine.

This chain's CDR3 is CASRSVRPAGTDTQYF. CDR3 DNA: TGTGCCAGCAGATCCGTGCGGCCGGCAGGCACAGATACGCAGTATTTT. The chain links TRBV7-2 to TRBJ2-3; D unresolved. This CDR3 spans 16 amino acids. Trimming left V 6 bases short and J 1 base short, with 17 bases between. Germline V gene lookup returns CDR1 SGHTA and CDR2 FQGNSA.